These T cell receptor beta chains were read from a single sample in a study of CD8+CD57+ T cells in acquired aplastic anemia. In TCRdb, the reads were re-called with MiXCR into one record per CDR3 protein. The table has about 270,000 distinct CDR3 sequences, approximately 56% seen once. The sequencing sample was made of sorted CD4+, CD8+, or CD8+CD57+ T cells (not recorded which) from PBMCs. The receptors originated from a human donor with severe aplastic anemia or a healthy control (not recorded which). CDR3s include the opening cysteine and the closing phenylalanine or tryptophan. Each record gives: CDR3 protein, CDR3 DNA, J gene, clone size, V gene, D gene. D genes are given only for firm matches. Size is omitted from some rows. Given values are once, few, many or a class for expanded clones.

CDR3aa: CATSLPRGEVFF
CDR3nt: TGTGCCACCAGCCTCCCCCGGGGGGAGGTGTTTTTT
j_gene: TRBJ2-2
abundance: NA
v_gene: TRBV15
d_gene: TRBD2

CDR3aa: CASSERDYGYTF
CDR3nt: TGTGCCAGCAGTGAAAGGGATTATGGCTACACCTTC
j_gene: TRBJ1-2
abundance: NA
v_gene: TRBV2
d_gene: NA

CDR3aa: CASSQTGHSPLHF
CDR3nt: TGTGCCAGCAGCCAAACAGGGCATTCACCCCTCCACTTT
j_gene: TRBJ1-6
abundance: few
v_gene: TRBV14
d_gene: NA

CDR3aa: CASIGLSGDYSSYNEQFF
CDR3nt: TGTGCCAGCATCGGGTTGTCGGGGGATTACAGCTCCTACAATGAGCAGTTCTTC
j_gene: TRBJ2-1
abundance: few
v_gene: TRBV11-2
d_gene: NA

CDR3aa: CAINPGQGGEETQYF
CDR3nt: TGTGCCATCAACCCGGGACAGGGTGGAGAAGAGACCCAGTACTTC
j_gene: TRBJ2-5
abundance: medium-sized
v_gene: TRBV10-3
d_gene: TRBD1

CDR3aa: CASRDRPGDTQYF
CDR3nt: TGCGCCAGCAGAGACAGGCCTGGAGATACGCAGTATTTT
j_gene: TRBJ2-3
abundance: NA
v_gene: TRBV5-1
d_gene: NA

CDR3aa: CASSVAGGREQYF
CDR3nt: TGTGCCAGCAGCGTAGCGGGTGGGCGGGAGCAGTACTTC
j_gene: TRBJ2-7
abundance: NA
v_gene: TRBV9
d_gene: NA

CDR3aa: CASSPRYRETYEQYF
CDR3nt: TGCGCCAGCAGCCCCCGTTACAGGGAGACCTACGAGCAGTACTTC
j_gene: TRBJ2-7
abundance: NA
v_gene: TRBV5-1
d_gene: NA

CDR3aa: CASSIAHGGNQPQHF
CDR3nt: TGTGCCAGCAGCATCGCCCACGGTGGGAATCAGCCCCAGCATTTT
j_gene: TRBJ1-5
abundance: NA
v_gene: TRBV7-2
d_gene: NA

CDR3aa: CSATSDSPKSSYEQYF
CDR3nt: TGCAGTGCTACCTCGGACAGTCCGAAGAGCTCCTACGAGCAGTACTTC
j_gene: TRBJ2-7
abundance: NA
v_gene: TRBV20-1
d_gene: NA

CDR3aa: CSARQGGQGSEAFF
CDR3nt: TGCAGTGCTAGGCAAGGAGGACAGGGCTCTGAAGCTTTCTTT
j_gene: TRBJ1-1
abundance: NA
v_gene: TRBV20-1
d_gene: TRBD1

CDR3aa: CASSVVPLAGGRYNEQFF
CDR3nt: TGTGCCAGCAGCGTAGTCCCTCTAGCGGGGGGGCGGTACAATGAGCAGTTCTTC
j_gene: TRBJ2-1
abundance: many
v_gene: TRBV9
d_gene: TRBD2